The rows below give T cell receptor beta chains drawn from one sample of a study of immune heterogeneity within non-small cell lung tumors. TCRdb redid the calling of the multiplex PCR reads with MiXCR, one entry per CDR3 protein. Counted here are some 10,000 distinct CDR3 sequences, around 17% occurring once; the ten biggest clones make up approximately 3.5%. The sample was lung tumor tissue. The receptors were gathered from a man aged 35 to 55 with non-small cell lung cancer. CDR3s include the opening cysteine and the closing phenylalanine or tryptophan. The D gene is left open where the match is weak. The size field is filled for only some rows; it gives once, few, many or a size class.

clone_size	v_call	d_call	j_call	cdr3_nt	cdr3_aa
many	TRBV6-1	.	TRBJ1-1	TGTGCCAGCAGCCTATCTGGGGCTTGGACTGAAGCTTTCTTT	CASSLSGAWTEAFF
medium-sized	TRBV5-1	TRBD2	TRBJ2-7	TGCGCCAGCAGCTTGGCGGGGGGGGGCTCCTACGAGCAGTACTTC	CASSLAGGGSYEQYF
many	TRBV7-2	TRBD1	TRBJ1-1	TGTGCCAGCAGCCTCAGACAGGGGATGAACACTGAAGCTTTCTTT	CASSLRQGMNTEAFF
.	TRBV6-5	.	TRBJ2-3	TGTGCCAGCAGCTACAGTGCCCAACGCACAGATACGCAGTATTTT	CASSYSAQRTDTQYF
medium-sized	TRBV4-2	.	TRBJ1-6	TGTGCCAGCAGCCAATCCCGCCACCTCCACTTT	CASSQSRHLHF
medium-sized	TRBV10-1	.	TRBJ2-2	TGCGCCAGCAGTGAGTCGTCAGCCTCCGGGGAGCTGTTTTTT	CASSESSASGELFF
many	TRBV19	TRBD2	TRBJ2-5	TGTGCCAGTAGTATGGGGCTAGCGGAAGAGACCCAGTACTTC	CASSMGLAEETQYF
many	TRBV29-1	TRBD2	TRBJ2-7	TGCAGCGTGAGACTAGCGGGGACAGACTCCTACGAGCAGTACTTC	CSVRLAGTDSYEQYF
many	TRBV7-9	.	TRBJ2-3	TGTGCCAGCAGGACTAGTTCTGGCACAGATACGCAGTATTTT	CASRTSSGTDTQYF
many	TRBV5-8	.	TRBJ2-2	TGTGCCAGCAGCTTGGCCAACACCGGGGAGCTGTTTTTT	CASSLANTGELFF
many	TRBV6-4	TRBD1	TRBJ1-6	TGTGCCAGCAGTCCGGACAGGGGAGGCAGGCCCCTCCACTTT	CASSPDRGGRPLHF
many	TRBV19	.	TRBJ2-5	TGTGCCAGTAGTATACAGGGATCTCAAGAGACCCAGTACTTC	CASSIQGSQETQYF
medium-sized	TRBV4-2	TRBD2	TRBJ2-7	TGTGCCAGCAGCCTCGCACTAGCGGGAGGAGGCGAGCAGTACTTC	CASSLALAGGGEQYF
medium-sized	TRBV27	TRBD2	TRBJ2-7	TGTGCCAGCAGTAGGACTAGCAGATACGAGCAGTACTTC	CASSRTSRYEQYF
many	TRBV15	.	TRBJ2-2	TGTGCCACCAGCAGTGACAGACGAAGGACCGGGGAGCTGTTTTTT	CATSSDRRRTGELFF
medium-sized	TRBV3-1	TRBD2	TRBJ2-2	TGTGCCAGCAGCCAAGTATCGGTTAGCGGGAGGGCCGGGGAGCTGTTTTTT	CASSQVSVSGRAGELFF
many	TRBV10-3	.	TRBJ2-5	TGTGCCATCAGTGGAGGGGGTGGAGAGACCCAGTACTTC	CAISGGGGETQYF
many	TRBV5-1	.	TRBJ2-7	TGCGCCAGCAGCTTGGCCGGGGAATACGAGCAGTACTTC	CASSLAGEYEQYF
many	TRBV6-4	.	TRBJ1-6	TGTGCCAGCAGTGCCACGGAAGTCTCACCCCTCCACTTT	CASSATEVSPLHF
.	TRBV28	TRBD1	TRBJ2-2	TGTTCCAACAGTTTCTGGGACAGGGAAAACACCGGGGAGCTGTTTTTT	CSNSFWDRENTGELFF
medium-sized	TRBV4-2	TRBD2	TRBJ2-1	TGTGCCAGCAGCCAAGCCCCGGGACTAGCGGCAACCTACAATGAGCAGTTCTTC	CASSQAPGLAATYNEQFF
medium-sized	TRBV6-1	TRBD1	TRBJ1-4	TGTGCCAGCAGCACGGGACAGGCCATTAATGAAAAACTGTTTTTT	CASSTGQAINEKLFF
medium-sized	TRBV7-2	.	TRBJ2-1	TGTGCCAGCAGCTTAACAGCCTACAATGAGCAGTTCTTC	CASSLTAYNEQFF
.	TRBV27	TRBD2	TRBJ2-7	TGTGCCAGCAGTCTAACCGGGGGGGTCTCACTCTACGAGCAGTACTTC	CASSLTGGVSLYEQYF
.	TRBV4-3	.	TRBJ1-1	TGCGCCAGCAGCCAAGCTCCAGGGGACACTGAAGCTTTCTTT	CASSQAPGDTEAFF
.	TRBV7-2	TRBD2	TRBJ2-5	TGTTCCAGCAGCTTGGACGGGAGGGCCGAGGAGACCCAGTACTTC	CSSSLDGRAEETQYF
many	TRBV9	TRBD1	TRBJ2-3	TGTGCCAGCAGCGTAGTTACAGGGGGAGAAGGAGATACGCAGTATTTT	CASSVVTGGEGDTQYF
medium-sized	TRBV27	TRBD1	TRBJ1-6	TGTGCCAGCAGTTTACTAATGAGACAGGGGGCAATTGATAATTCACCCCTCCACTTT	CASSLLMRQGAIDNSPLHF
many	TRBV5-1	.	TRBJ1-6	TGCGCCAGCAGCTTGTGGTCCAGTGGGAGCTCCTATAATTCACCCCTCCACTTT	CASSLWSSGSSYNSPLHF
.	TRBV28	TRBD1	TRBJ2-7	TGTGCCAGCAGTTACGAACAGGACAGGTTCATCGAGCAGTACTTC	CASSYEQDRFIEQYF
medium-sized	TRBV6-2/TRBV6-3	.	TRBJ1-5	TGTGCCAGCAAACCGAGGACGGGCAATCAGCCCCAGCATTTT	CASKPRTGNQPQHF
medium-sized	TRBV3-1	TRBD1	TRBJ2-7	TGTGCCAGCAGCCGGACAGGCTCCGTCTACGAGCAGTACTTC	CASSRTGSVYEQYF
many	TRBV19	TRBD1	TRBJ1-5	TGTGCCAGTAGTATAGGAGAGGGCCGACAGGGAAGTCAGCCCCAGCATTTT	CASSIGEGRQGSQPQHF
.	TRBV28	.	TRBJ1-1	TGTGCCAGCAGGGAAAGGAACACTGAAGCTTTCTTT	CASRERNTEAFF
many	TRBV5-1	.	TRBJ2-3	TGCGCCAGCAGCCCGAGAGTCACAGATACGCAGTATTTT	CASSPRVTDTQYF
medium-sized	TRBV4-3	.	TRBJ2-3	TGCGCCAGCAGCCAAGTGTTTGCAGATACGCAGTATTTT	CASSQVFADTQYF
many	TRBV4-1	TRBD1	TRBJ2-1	TGCGCCAGCAGCCAAGATGAGGACAGGGGGAATGAGCAGTTCTTC	CASSQDEDRGNEQFF
many	TRBV3-1	TRBD2	TRBJ2-1	TGTGCCAGCAGGCGGACTAGCGGGAGATACGAGCAGTTCTTC	CASRRTSGRYEQFF
many	TRBV28	.	TRBJ2-3	TGTGCCAGCAGTCACTACTCTGGTCCAGATACGCAGTATTTT	CASSHYSGPDTQYF
medium-sized	TRBV2	.	TRBJ1-3	TGTGCCAGGACGGACGGCAGCTCTGGAAACACCATATATTTT	CARTDGSSGNTIYF
few	TRBV5-4	.	TRBJ1-1	TGTGCCAGCAGCCCCCGAGGGGTACTGAACACTGAAGCTTTCTTT	CASSPRGVLNTEAFF
many	TRBV6-5	TRBD2	TRBJ2-2	TGTGCCAGCAGTTACTCCAACCTAAGGACTAGCGGGAGGTCGAACACCGGGGAGCTGTTTTTT	CASSYSNLRTSGRSNTGELFF
many	TRBV29-1	.	TRBJ1-1	TGCAGCGTTGAAGCCCCGGGGGGGAGCAGCGAAGCTTTCTTT	CSVEAPGGSSEAFF
many	TRBV12-3/TRBV12-4	TRBD2	TRBJ2-7	TGTGCCAGCAGTTTAGGGCTAGCGGGAGGGCCAGACTACGAGCAGTACTTC	CASSLGLAGGPDYEQYF
many	TRBV7-9	.	TRBJ1-6	TGTGCCAGCAGCCCGATGGGTACAGGGCAAAATTCACCCCTCCACTTT	CASSPMGTGQNSPLHF
medium-sized	TRBV27	.	TRBJ2-7	TGTGCCAGCAGTTTATCGAACGGGCTGGTCTACGAGCAGTACTTC	CASSLSNGLVYEQYF
.	TRBV19	TRBD1	TRBJ2-3	TGTGCCAGTAGTATTAGGGACAGGGGGCGCACAGATACGCAGTATTTT	CASSIRDRGRTDTQYF
once	TRBV5-5	.	TRBJ1-5	TGTGCCAGCAGCTTGAATTGGGGCAGTGGTAGCATCAATCAGCCCCAGCATTTT	CASSLNWGSGSINQPQHF
medium-sized	TRBV28	.	TRBJ1-6	TGTGCCAGCAGTTTACCGACAGGTTCTAGGTCACCCCTCCACTTT	CASSLPTGSRSPLHF
many	TRBV6-1	TRBD1	TRBJ2-3	TGTGCCAGCAGTGGGACAGGGGGCGCAGATACGCAGTATTTT	CASSGTGGADTQYF
many	TRBV9	TRBD2	TRBJ2-5	TGTGCCAGCAGCGCGCAGGTTAGCGGGGGGGCAGAGACCCAGTACTTC	CASSAQVSGGAETQYF
few	TRBV20-1	.	TRBJ2-7	TGCAGTGCCGGGGGGCAGGACCGCTACGAGCAGTACTTC	CSAGGQDRYEQYF
many	TRBV7-8	.	TRBJ1-6	TGTGCCAGCAGCCCGGCCCCGGCTAATTCACCCCTCCACTTT	CASSPAPANSPLHF